A selection of T cell receptor beta chains follows, all from one sample in a study of CD4 and CD8 cells across lung adenocarcinoma regions. TCRdb reprocessed the PCR reads with MiXCR, giving one entry per CDR3 protein. The sample contains roughly 2,400 distinct CDR3 sequences, roughly two thirds of which appear only once. Input material: CD4+ T cells from the center of a lung tumor. The receptors were sampled from a female donor with lung adenocarcinoma. The CD4 and CD8 labels of this study may be unreliable. The CDR3 runs from the conserved cysteine through the conserved F or W. D genes are given only for firm matches. Not every row has a clone size; where given, it reads once, few, many or a size class.

.	TRBV29-1	.	TRBJ1-2	13	TGCAGCGTTGTTACAGCGAGTAACTATGGCTACACCTTC	CSVVTASNYGYTF
once	TRBV6-2/TRBV6-3	.	TRBJ2-1	14	TGTGCCAGCAGTGGGACGCAGGGAGATCGTGAGCAGTTCTTC	CASSGTQGDREQFF
once	TRBV6-1	.	TRBJ2-7	16	TGTGCCAGCAGTGAAGCCGGGCGGGGCAGGACCTACGAGCAGTACTTC	CASSEAGRGRTYEQYF
.	TRBV6-1	TRBD1	TRBJ1-1	14	TGTGCCAGCAGTGCCAGGCGGGGTCAGGGGGAGGCTTTCTTT	CASSARRGQGEAFF
.	TRBV12-3/TRBV12-4	.	TRBJ2-3	15	TGTGCCAGCAGCCGGGCTAGGACCTTCACAGATACGCAGTATTTT	CASSRARTFTDTQYF
hyperexpanded	TRBV6-1	TRBD2	TRBJ2-1	16	TGTGCCAGCAGTGAAGTGGCGGGAGGGAGCTACAATGAGCAGTTCTTC	CASSEVAGGSYNEQFF
large	TRBV7-6	.	TRBJ2-5	15	TGTGCCAGCAGCTTAGCGCAAACTGCCCAAGAGACCCAGTACTTC	CASSLAQTAQETQYF
.	TRBV12-3/TRBV12-4	.	TRBJ2-7	18	TGTGCCAGCAGTTTTCGGGCCCGTCGGGCTCCTTATGTAAACGAGCAGTACTTC	CASSFRARRAPYVNEQYF
once	TRBV6-1	.	TRBJ2-1	13	TGTGCCAGCAGTGAAATAGGGTTCATTTTGGATGTCTTC	CASSEIGFILDVF
.	TRBV6-1	.	TRBJ1-5	14	TGTGCCAGCAGCGACGGCGGGGCTGTTCAGCCCCAGCATTTT	CASSDGGAVQPQHF
.	TRBV6-1	TRBD1	TRBJ2-5	13	TGTGCCAGCAGTGACGGGACAGTAGAGACCCAGTACTTC	CASSDGTVETQYF
.	TRBV6-1	TRBD1	TRBJ2-5	13	TGTGCCAGCAGGGGGACAGATGTAAAGACCCAGTACTTC	CASRGTDVKTQYF
.	TRBV11-3	TRBD2	TRBJ2-1	17	TGTGCCAGCAGCTTACCCCAAGCGGGAGGTCTAGGAAATGAGCAGTTCTTC	CASSLPQAGGLGNEQFF
.	TRBV11-2	.	TRBJ1-3	14	TGTGCCAGCAGCTTAGCGGGCTCTGGAAACACCATATATTTT	CASSLAGSGNTIYF
.	TRBV6-1	.	TRBJ2-4	16	TGTGCCAGCGGGATACAGACAGACTTAGCCAAAAACATTCAGTACTTC	CASGIQTDLAKNIQYF
once	TRBV30	.	TRBJ2-3	13	TGTGCCTGGGGTTTGCGGGGCAAAGATACGCAGTATTTT	CAWGLRGKDTQYF
.	TRBV6-5	.	TRBJ1-4	14	TGTGCCAGCAGTTATCCGGGTCAGAATGAAAAACTGTTTTTT	CASSYPGQNEKLFF
.	TRBV7-2	TRBD1	TRBJ2-4	18	TGTGCCAGCAGCCCCAGGCAATCACAGGGGATAAACAAAAACATTCAGTACTTC	CASSPRQSQGINKNIQYF
.	TRBV6-1	TRBD1	TRBJ1-2	15	TGTGCCAGCAGTGAATATCGACAGGGCAACTATGGCTACACCTTC	CASSEYRQGNYGYTF
.	TRBV6-1	TRBD2	TRBJ2-1	14	TGTGCCAGCAGTGATGCGGGAGGGTACAATGAGCAGTTCTTC	CASSDAGGYNEQFF
.	TRBV12-3/TRBV12-4	.	TRBJ2-1	13	TGTGCCAGCACCCCGGGTAGCTACAATGAGCAGTACTTT	CASTPGSYNEQYF
few	TRBV6-1	TRBD2	TRBJ2-1	15	TGTGCCAGCGGCGGGAGGGCCCTCTCCTACAATGAGCAGTTCTTC	CASGGRALSYNEQFF
.	TRBV7-2	.	TRBJ1-5	13	TGTGCCAGCAACCGGGGCCCCAATCAGCCCCAGCATTTT	CASNRGPNQPQHF
.	TRBV11-3	TRBD1	TRBJ2-7	15	TGTGCCAGCAGCTACCGGACAGGAAGCTCCTACGAGCAGTACTTC	CASSYRTGSSYEQYF
.	TRBV7-6	TRBD2	TRBJ2-1	14	TGTGCCAGCAGCCCGAGCGGGAACTACAATGAGCAGTTCTTC	CASSPSGNYNEQFF
.	TRBV6-1	.	TRBJ1-6	14	TGTGCCAGCTCCTCGGGCCCCTATAATTCACCCCTCCACTTT	CASSSGPYNSPLHF